This passage covers 19 T cell receptor beta chains from one sample sequenced in a study of PD-1 blockade in classical Hodgkin lymphoma. Clones were read by immunoSEQ multiplex PCR, and TCRdb kept only the in-frame ones, dropping some. The sample carries about 15,000 clones, almost 85% recorded once. The sample's time point: newly diagnosed, previously untreated cHL patient sample. The specimen was peripheral blood mononuclear cells (PBMCs). These TCRs come from a human donor with classical Hodgkin lymphoma.

V gene TRBV19 combines with J gene TRBJ2-1, with 13 bases fitting TRBD2. Per germline, CDR1 LNHDA and CDR2 SQIVND (reference sequence). There are 14 residues in the CDR3. The V and J ends lost 3 bases and 10 bases, in that order; junction bases with no gene match: 3. The CDR3: CASSIGTSGKEQFF. CDR3 bases: TGTGCCAGTAGTATCGGGACTAGCGGGAAAGAGCAGTTCTTC.

V and J are TRBV10-1 and TRBJ1-5; D unclear. This CDR3 comprises 15 residues. Germline-derived CDR1 and CDR2 are WNHNN and SYGVQD (reference sequence). Trimming removed 1 base at V and 5 bases at J, with 12 bases between. The CDR3 loop reads CASSEYSDPDQPQHF. In DNA, the CDR3 is TGCGCCAGCAGTGAGTATTCCGATCCGGATCAGCCCCAGCATTTT.

V and J are TRBV9 and TRBJ2-7; possible D gene TRBD2, 5 bases. The V and J ends lost 0 bases and 4 bases respectively, with 11 bases between them. Germline CDR1 is SGDLS and CDR2 is YYNGEE. The CDR3 consists of 14 residues. The CDR3 sequence is CASSVGVSAYEQYF. The CDR3 DNA reads as TGTGCCAGCAGCGTAGGGGTTAGCGCTTACGAGCAGTACTTC.

The V and J genes are TRBV19 and TRBJ2-1, with no clear D. Deletions cut 5 bases from V and 6 bases from J, with 5 bases between. The CDR3 consists of 11 residues. From germline, CDR1 is LNHDA and CDR2 SQIVND (reference sequence). DNA for the CDR3: TGTGCCAGTAGTTCGGCCAATGAGCAGTTCTTC. This translates into CASSSANEQFF.

The CDR3 nucleotides are TGTGCCAGCAGTGAACTGCTCTATGGCTACACCTTC. Protein: CASSELLYGYTF. The chain couples TRBV2 to TRBJ1-2; D gene unclear. Per germline, CDR1 SNHLY and CDR2 FYNNEI. Trimming took 2 bases from V and 4 from J, leaving 5 bases between them. The CDR3 extends over 12 amino acids.

V is TRBV4-1 and J is TRBJ1-5, with D uncertain. CDR1 is MGHRA and CDR2 is YSYEKL in the germline V gene. The CDR3 sequence is 16 residues long. V lost 0 bases and J 0 bases, leaving 9 bases between the germline ends. This CDR3 is CASSQEGRYSNQPQHF. CDR3 nucleotide sequence: TGCGCCAGCAGCCAAGAAGGCAGATATAGCAATCAGCCCCAGCATTTT.

This clone was observed once. The CDR3 region is CASSPPTVDAITDTQYF. In DNA, the CDR3 is TGCGCCAGCAGTCCCCCGACAGTCGACGCTATCACAGATACGCAGTATTTT. The chain combines TRBV10-1 with TRBJ2-3; a possible D gene is TRBD1 (5 bases). With 5 bases removed from V and 2 bases from J, the gap between germline ends came to 20 bases. This CDR3 is built from 17 residues. From germline, CDR1 is WNHNN and CDR2 SYGVQD (reference sequence).

About this clone itself: One junction end does not reproduce the germline sequence, and a read error may be involved. This sequence joins TRBV7-7 and TRBJ2-7, with a tentative D call TRBD1 (5 bases). Germline CDR1 reads SSHAT; CDR2 reads FNYEAQ (reference sequence). The CDR3 sequence is 13 residues long. CDR3 protein: CASSLDQGREQYF. CDR3 nucleotides: TGTGCTAGCAGCTTAGATCAGGGTCGCGAGCAGTACTTC.

CDR3 nucleotides: TGTGCCAGCAGCGTAGCCCCCGGACTGGGAAAAAGCTCCTACAATGAGCAGTTCTTC. Translating gives CASSVAPGLGKSSYNEQFF. V gene TRBV9 combines with J gene TRBJ2-1; D possibly corresponds to TRBD2 (5 bases). The CDR3 extends over 19 amino acids. Germline V CDR1 and CDR2: SGDLS, YYNGEE. Trimming shortened V by 0 bases and J by 0 bases, and 19 bases separated the two germline ends.

This chain joins TRBV27 and TRBJ1-1; TRBD1 agrees at 8 bases. This CDR3 has 13 residues. J lost 5 bases, V lost 3 bases, and 2 bases had no gene match. Germline V gene data show CDR1 as MNHEY and CDR2 as SMNVEV (reference sequence). CDR3 in DNA: TGTGCCAGCAGTTTCCGACAGGGGACTGAAGCTTTCTTT. Translated: CASSFRQGTEAFF.

The rearrangement joins TRBV29-1 to TRBJ1-5, with 11 bases lining up with TRBD1. The V segment lost 4 bases and the J segment 7 bases; nucleotides outside the gene matches: 3. The CDR3 is 13 residues long. The germline V gene encodes CDR1 SQVTM and CDR2 ANQGSEA. CDR3 region: CSVGGTGGQPQHF. CDR3 DNA sequence: TGCAGCGTTGGGGGGACAGGGGGGCAGCCCCAGCATTTT.

The V call is TRBV19, the J call TRBJ2-1, with TRBD2 as a possible D gene (7 bases). The CDR3 runs 14 residues. V lost 6 bases and J 9 bases, leaving 18 bases between the germline ends. Germline assignment: CDR1 LNHDA and CDR2 SQIVND (reference sequence). This CDR3 reads CASSRNGGGGEQFF. CDR3 nucleotide sequence: TGTGCCAGTAGCCGTAATGGGGGGGGCGGTGAGCAGTTCTTC.

The CDR3 sequence is CASSSGVGFSYNEQFF. DNA of the CDR3: TGTGCCAGCAGCTCAGGGGTTGGGTTCTCCTACAATGAGCAGTTCTTC. J is TRBJ2-1 and V is TRBV11-2; perhaps TRBD1 as D (6 bases). The CDR3 has 16 amino acids. CDR1 is SGHAT and CDR2 is FQNNGV in the germline V gene. With 4 bases removed from V and 0 bases from J, the gap between germline ends came to 13 bases.

Concerning this clone itself: The sample contains more than one DNA sequence encoding this CDR3. The rearrangement joins TRBV19 to TRBJ1-5; D is unresolved. The CDR3 totals 12 residues. CDR1 is LNHDA, CDR2 SQIVND, per germline (reference sequence). V dropped 7 bases and J dropped 5 bases, with 9 bases sitting between them. DNA for the CDR3: TGTGCCAGTAATAGGGTGGATCAGCCCCAGCATTTT. As protein: CASNRVDQPQHF.

As concerns this clone: Compared with germline, one end of the junction differs, possibly owing to a read error. The V gene is TRBV2, the J gene TRBJ2-7; 10 bases align to TRBD2. Germline V gene data show CDR1 as SNHLY and CDR2 as FYNNEI. The CDR3 consists of 13 residues. CDR3 bases: TGTGCCAGCGGACTAGCGGAGCAATCCCCCGGAGACTTC. Encoded protein: CASGLAEQSPGDF.

The chain has TRBV7-2 and TRBJ2-7; 10 bases are a match to TRBD2. The V segment lost 1 base and the J segment 3 bases; nucleotides outside the gene matches: 3. The CDR3 length is 15 residues. Germline CDR1 and CDR2: SGHTA and FQGNSA. The CDR3 spells CASSLVAGGNYEQYF. CDR3 DNA sequence: TGTGCCAGCAGCTTAGTAGCGGGAGGCAACTACGAGCAGTACTTC. The whole variable domain, remainder taken from reference TRBV7-2 and TRBJ2-7, is GAGVSQSPSNKVTEKGKDVELRCDPISGHTALYWYRQSLGQGLEFLIYFQGNSAPDKSGLPSDRFSAERTGGSVSTLTIQRTQQEDSAVYLCASSLVAGGNYEQYFGPGTRLTVT.

With regard to this clone: The junction departs from germline at one end; a sequencing error may be responsible. The chain uses TRBV2 and TRBJ2-7; D may be TRBD1 (6 bases). In germline, CDR1 is SNHLY, CDR2 FYNNEI. The CDR3 sequence is 13 residues long. CDR3 bases: TGTGCCAGCAGCGAAGGGGGCTCCTACGAGCAGTACTTC. Translated: CASSEGGSYEQYF.

J is TRBJ1-4 and V is TRBV25-1; D may be TRBD1 (5 bases). V gave up 0 bases and J gave up 6 bases, with 14 bases separating them. The germline V gene has CDR1 MGHDK and CDR2 SYGVNS. The CDR3 runs 16 residues. The CDR3 here is CASSEYTAGWDEKLFF. The CDR3 nucleotides read TGTGCCAGCAGTGAATATACGGCAGGGTGGGATGAAAAACTGTTTTTT.

This sequence joins TRBV6-5 and TRBJ1-5; 11 bases are shared with TRBD1. The J segment lost 6 bases and the V segment lost 4 bases, leaving 8 bases of the junction unmatched. Per the germline V gene, CDR1 is MNHEY and CDR2 is SVGAGI. The CDR3 sequence is 16 residues long. The CDR3 DNA is TGTGCCAGCAGTTCTACCGGACAGGGGGCATCTCAGCCCCAGCATTTT. Amino acid sequence: CASSSTGQGASQPQHF.